The present TCR beta chain was sequenced within a study of blood T cell repertoires in COVID-19. The wider study: Acute and convalescent COVID-19 samples came from the United States, Italy and Spain.

Participants spanned ages about 18 to 95 years and resided in about two dozen US areas. Assignment of participants to cohorts was predicated upon participant-reported clinical history. TCRdb keeps only in-frame clones here, not all; method: immunoSEQ multiplex PCR. The sample comprises a few hundred thousand clones, 80% to 90% of which are singletons, and 3.8% rests with the top ten. The TCR was taken from a woman between 40 and 55 years old with acute COVID-19. Sequencing was performed on PBMCs or T cells enriched from blood (not recorded which).

CDR3 DNA: TGTGCCAGCACCCGATCTATGACTAGCGGGATCTACAATGAGCAGTTCTTC. Translated: CASTRSMTSGIYNEQFF. The chain uses TRBV28 and TRBJ2-1; 11 nucleotides line up with TRBD2. CDR3 length: 17 amino acids. The germline CDR1 and CDR2 sequences are MDHEN and SYDVKM. With V trimmed by 7 bases and J by 3 bases, 11 bases remained unmatched. Together with reference TRBV28 and TRBJ2-1, the CDR3 gives the full variable domain: DVKVTQSSRYLVKRTGEKVFLECVQDMDHENMFWYRQDPGLGLRLIYFSYDVKMKEKGDIPEGYSVSREKKERFSLILESASTNQTSMYLCASTRSMTSGIYNEQFFGPGTRLTVL.